One and the same sample provided the 16 T cell receptor beta chains below, sequenced in a study of neoadjuvant anti-PD-1 for oral cavity cancer. This table comes from immunoSEQ multiplex PCR, and its TCRdb copy is limited to in-frame clones, with some not included. Among approximately 15,000 clones, around 72% were seen once, and the ten largest hold roughly 3%. The source material was PBMCs, sampled before nivolumab (anti-PD-1) treatment. Receptors originate from a person between 35 and 79 years old with oral cavity squamous cell carcinoma.

This sequence joins TRBV11-2 and TRBJ2-3, with 9 bases matching TRBD2. Per germline, CDR1 SGHAT and CDR2 FQNNGV. With V trimmed by 4 bases and J by 5 bases, 7 bases remained unmatched. The CDR3 extends over 15 amino acids. The CDR3 DNA reads as TGTGCCAGCAGCTATAGCGGGAGCCTCGGAGATACGCAGTATTTT. Protein sequence: CASSYSGSLGDTQYF.

This clone has only a few counts. The chain combines TRBV10-1 with TRBJ1-1; D perhaps matches TRBD1 (5 bases). This CDR3 has 13 amino acids. In germline, CDR1 is WNHNN, CDR2 SYGVQD (reference sequence). V lost 2 bases and J lost 1, with 5 bases in between. CDR3: CASSEGQNTEAFF. CDR3 in DNA: TGCGCCAGCAGTGAGGGACAGAACACTGAAGCTTTCTTT.

The CDR3 region has the DNA TGTGCCAGCAGCCGCCTGAGGGGAAGACGGAACCTAGGCGAGCAGTACTTC. Residues: CASSRLRGRRNLGEQYF. The rearrangement links TRBV11-2 to TRBJ2-7; D might be TRBD1 or TRBD2, each matching 5 bases. Per the germline V gene, CDR1 is SGHAT and CDR2 is FQNNGV. The CDR3 is 17 amino acids. Between the trimmed V and J ends, which lost 5 bases and 6 bases, there was a span of 26 bases. The whole variable domain, remainder taken from reference TRBV11-2 and TRBJ2-7, is EAGVAQSPRYKIIEKRQSVAFWCNPISGHATLYWYQQILGQGPKLLIQFQNNGVVDDSQLPKDRFSAERLKGVDSTLKIQPAKLEDSAVYLCASSRLRGRRNLGEQYFGPGTRLTVT.

The chain recombines TRBV28 with TRBJ2-4, with a possible D match to TRBD2 (6 bases). The CDR3 sequence is 15 residues long. Germline values: CDR1 MDHEN, CDR2 SYDVKM. Trimming pared 4 bases from V and 1 base from J, leaving 11 bases between. The CDR3 sequence is CASSSSGTAKNIQYF. The CDR3 nucleotides are TGTGCCAGCAGTTCCTCCGGGACTGCCAAAAACATTCAGTACTTC.

This chain connects TRBV2 to TRBJ1-4, with D perhaps matching TRBD1 (5 bases). Germline-derived CDR1 and CDR2 are SNHLY and FYNNEI. Trimming pared 3 bases from V and 7 bases from J, leaving 12 bases between. The CDR3 spans 14 residues. The CDR3 DNA reads TGTGCCAGCAGTGACCGGGACGGATTTGAAAAACTGTTTTTT. Its protein product is CASSDRDGFEKLFF. The full variable domain, in which reference TRBV2 and TRBJ1-4 provide the parts outside the CDR3, is EPEVTQTPSHQVTQMGQEVILRCVPISNHLYFYWYRQILGQKVEFLVSFYNNEISEKSEIFDDQFSVERPDGSNFTLKIRSTKLEDSAMYFCASSDRDGFEKLFFGSGTQLSVL.

The chain carries TRBV27 and TRBJ1-5; D uncertain. The CDR3 loop spans 16 amino acids. Trimming pared 6 bases from V and 2 bases from J, leaving 17 bases between. The germline V gene has CDR1 MNHEY and CDR2 SMNVEV (reference sequence). CDR3 DNA sequence: TGTGCCAGCAGCCTTCTGAGAGGGCCTCGCAATCAGCCCCAGCATTTT. Encoded protein: CASSLLRGPRNQPQHF.

This chain joins TRBV6-5 and TRBJ1-5; 7 bases fit TRBD1. The CDR3 extends over 15 amino acids. Looked up from germline, CDR1 is MNHEY and CDR2 is SVGAGI. V was pared by 6 bases and J by 4 bases, with 9 bases of the junction left unmatched. Here the CDR3 reads CASRPHRGLNQPQHF. Written as DNA, the CDR3 is TGTGCCAGCAGACCACACAGGGGCCTGAATCAGCCCCAGCATTTT.

The chain is built from TRBV19 and TRBJ1-2, with 7 bases lining up with TRBD1. The CDR3 runs 14 residues. The V segment lost 6 bases and the J segment 4 bases; nucleotides outside the gene matches: 8. Germline CDR1 is LNHDA and CDR2 is SQIVND (reference sequence). The CDR3 is CASRNPGQTYGYTF. In DNA form, the CDR3 reads TGTGCCAGTAGGAATCCGGGACAGACCTATGGCTACACCTTC.

The chain uses TRBV5-4 and TRBJ2-1; TRBD2 aligns across 13 bases. With 3 bases clipped from V and 5 bases from J, the junction kept 5 bases outside the gene matches. CDR1 SGHNT and CDR2 YYREEE come from the germline V gene (reference sequence). CDR3 length equals 16 residues. The CDR3 DNA reads as TGTGCCAGCAGCTCCCGGACTAGCGGGGGTAACAATGAGCAGTTCTTC. This codes for CASSSRTSGGNNEQFF.

Here the CDR3 reads CASSLGGSGNEQFF. CDR3 nucleotides: TGTGCCAGCAGTTTAGGCGGGAGCGGCAATGAGCAGTTCTTC. V is TRBV28 and J is TRBJ2-1, with TRBD2 matching 7 bases. Germline V gives CDR1 MDHEN, CDR2 SYDVKM. After removal of 2 bases from V and 6 bases from J, the junction contained 4 bases not matched to a gene. This CDR3 comprises 14 residues.

The rearrangement uses TRBV27 and TRBJ2-2; 7 nucleotides match TRBD2. V shed 5 bases, J shed 1 base, and the junction held 10 bases outside the gene matches. The CDR3 loop spans 17 amino acids. Per germline, CDR1 MNHEY and CDR2 SMNVEV (reference sequence). The CDR3: CASSPSGGAMNTGELFF. Here the CDR3 DNA reads TGTGCCAGCAGTCCCTCGGGAGGAGCCATGAACACCGGGGAGCTGTTTTTT.

The chain uses TRBV25-1 and TRBJ2-1, with TRBD2 matching over 7 bases. The CDR3 contains 15 residues. Losses at the gene ends were 1 base for V and 8 bases for J; bases not matched to a gene: 8. CDR1 MGHDK and CDR2 SYGVNS come from the germline V gene. The CDR3 is CASSEFLGGPDEQFF. The CDR3 region has the DNA TGTGCCAGCAGTGAATTTTTGGGAGGGCCCGATGAGCAGTTCTTC.

Here the CDR3 reads CASSLEGAPYNEQFF. The CDR3 DNA follows: TGTGCCAGCAGCTTAGAAGGGGCACCCTACAATGAGCAGTTCTTC. The chain joins TRBV5-8 to TRBJ2-1; TRBD1 might be the D (5 bases). Between the trimmed V and J ends, which lost 2 bases and 2 bases, there was a span of 11 bases. The length of the CDR3 is 15 residues. Germline V CDR1 and CDR2: SGHTS, YDEGEE.

This clone was detected only a few times. The gene calls are TRBV2 and TRBJ2-5; 14 nucleotides match TRBD2. CDR1 and CDR2 from the germline V gene are SNHLY and FYNNEI. Trimming removed 7 bases from V and 2 bases from J; junction bases left unmatched: 9. The CDR3 has 17 residues. DNA for the CDR3: TGTGCCAGCACCTGGACTAGCGGGAGGCTGGGGCAAGAGACCCAGTACTTC. It yields the protein CASTWTSGRLGQETQYF.

J is TRBJ1-6 and V is TRBV5-1; 12 bases align to TRBD1. The CDR3 totals 17 residues. Germline assignment: CDR1 SGHRS and CDR2 YFSETQ. The V gene end was trimmed by 4 bases and the J gene end by 8 bases; junction bases not matched to a gene: 10. In DNA, the CDR3 is TGCGCCAGCAGCAACCGGGACAGGGGGCGTAGGGATTCACCCCTCCACTTT. It yields the protein CASSNRDRGRRDSPLHF.

Written as DNA, the CDR3 is TGTGCCAGCAGTTTATCAGCCCAGGTGGCGAATACCTACGAGCAGTACTTC. Encoded protein: CASSLSAQVANTYEQYF. J is TRBJ2-7 and V is TRBV27; no firm D call. Trimming took off 0 bases at V and 2 bases at J, with 17 bases between the two ends. Germline V CDR1 and CDR2: MNHEY, SMNVEV (reference sequence). CDR3 length equals 17 residues.